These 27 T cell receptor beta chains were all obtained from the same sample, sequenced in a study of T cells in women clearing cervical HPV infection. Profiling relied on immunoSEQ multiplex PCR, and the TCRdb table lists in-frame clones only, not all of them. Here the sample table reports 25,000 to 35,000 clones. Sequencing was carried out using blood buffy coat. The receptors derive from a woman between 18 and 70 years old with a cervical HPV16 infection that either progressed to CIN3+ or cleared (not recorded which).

CDR3 sequence reads: CAISATGASRNYGYTF. CDR3 DNA (partial): TGTGCCATCAGTGCGACAGGGGCATCCCGAAACTATGGC. This chain links TRBV10-3 with TRBJ1-2; 8 bases are a match to TRBD1. The read ends 3 residues before the CDR3 terminus; that terminus is restored from the germline J gene. The V segment lost 4 bases and the J segment 2 bases; nucleotides outside the gene matches: 9. The CDR3 is 16 amino acids. Germline assignment: CDR1 ENHRY and CDR2 SYGVKD.

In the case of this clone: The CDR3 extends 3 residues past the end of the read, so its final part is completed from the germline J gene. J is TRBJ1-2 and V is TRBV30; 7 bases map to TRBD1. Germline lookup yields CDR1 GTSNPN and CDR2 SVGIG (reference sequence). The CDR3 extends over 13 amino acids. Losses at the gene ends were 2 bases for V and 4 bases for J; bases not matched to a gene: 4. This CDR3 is CAWSTGVSYGYTF. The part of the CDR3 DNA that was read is TGTGCCTGGAGTACAGGGGTGAGCTATGGC.

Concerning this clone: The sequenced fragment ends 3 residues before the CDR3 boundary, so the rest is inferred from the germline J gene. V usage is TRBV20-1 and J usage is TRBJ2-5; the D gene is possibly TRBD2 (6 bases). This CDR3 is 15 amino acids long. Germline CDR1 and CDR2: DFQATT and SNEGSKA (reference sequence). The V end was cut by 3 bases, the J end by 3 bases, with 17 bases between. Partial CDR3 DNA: TGCAGTGCTAGTCTCTTAGGGAAGCGGGAAGAGACC. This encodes CSASLLGKREET. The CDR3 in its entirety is CSASLLGKREETQYF.

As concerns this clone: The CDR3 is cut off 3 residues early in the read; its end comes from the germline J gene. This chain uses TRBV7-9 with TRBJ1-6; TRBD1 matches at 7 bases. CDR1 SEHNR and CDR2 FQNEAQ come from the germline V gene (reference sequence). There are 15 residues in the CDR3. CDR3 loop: CASIPSSDRESPLHF. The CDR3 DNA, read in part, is TGTGCCAGCATTCCTTCTTCCGACAGGGAGTCGCCC.

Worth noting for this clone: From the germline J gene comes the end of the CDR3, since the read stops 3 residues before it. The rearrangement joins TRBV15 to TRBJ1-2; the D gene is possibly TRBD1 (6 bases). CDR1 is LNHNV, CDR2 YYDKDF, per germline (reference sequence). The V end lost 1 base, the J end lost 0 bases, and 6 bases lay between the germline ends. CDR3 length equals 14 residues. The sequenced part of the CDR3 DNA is TGTGCCACCAGCAGAGGGACAGCTAACTATGGC. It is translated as CATSRGTANYG. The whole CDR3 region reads CATSRGTANYGYTF.

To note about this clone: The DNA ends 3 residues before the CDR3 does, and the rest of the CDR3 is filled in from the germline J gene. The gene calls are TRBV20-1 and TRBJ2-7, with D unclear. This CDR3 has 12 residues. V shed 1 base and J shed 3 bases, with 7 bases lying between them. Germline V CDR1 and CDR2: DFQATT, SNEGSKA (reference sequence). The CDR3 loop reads CSARGLYYEQYF. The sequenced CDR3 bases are TGCAGTGCTAGAGGACTTTACTACGAG.

The sequenced CDR3 bases are TGCGCCAGCAGCCAAGATACCTGGGACAGCGGTAACTATGGC. Its protein is CASSQDTWDSGNYG. The CDR3 in full is CASSQDTWDSGNYGYTF. The chain employs TRBV4-1 and TRBJ1-2, with 7 bases that match TRBD1. The CDR3 end lies 3 residues beyond the end of the read and is filled in from the germline J gene. Germline lookup yields CDR1 MGHRA and CDR2 YSYEKL. J was trimmed by 1 base and V by 0 bases; bases with no gene match: 8. This CDR3 region has 17 residues.

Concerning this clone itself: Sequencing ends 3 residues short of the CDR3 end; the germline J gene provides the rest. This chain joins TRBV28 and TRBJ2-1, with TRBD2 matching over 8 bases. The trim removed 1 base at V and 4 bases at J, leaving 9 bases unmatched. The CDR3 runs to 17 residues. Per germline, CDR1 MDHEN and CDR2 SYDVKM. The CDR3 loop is CASSLLGSGTAYNEQFF. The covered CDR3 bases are TGTGCCAGCAGTTTATTGGGTAGCGGGACGGCTTACAATGAG. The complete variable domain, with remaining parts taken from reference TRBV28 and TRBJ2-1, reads DVKVTQSSRYLVKRTGEKVFLECVQDMDHENMFWYRQDPGLGLRLIYFSYDVKMKEKGDIPEGYSVSREKKERFSLILESASTNQTSMYLCASSLLGSGTAYNEQFFGPGTRLTVL.

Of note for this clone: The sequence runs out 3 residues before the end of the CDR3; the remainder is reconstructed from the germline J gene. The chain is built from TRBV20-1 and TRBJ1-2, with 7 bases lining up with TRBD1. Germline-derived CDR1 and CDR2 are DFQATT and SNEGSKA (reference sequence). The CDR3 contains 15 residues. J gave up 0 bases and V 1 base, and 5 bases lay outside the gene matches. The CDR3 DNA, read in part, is TGCAGTGCTAGAGTTCACAGGGGCCCTAACTATGGC. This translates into CSARVHRGPNYG. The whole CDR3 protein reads CSARVHRGPNYGYTF.

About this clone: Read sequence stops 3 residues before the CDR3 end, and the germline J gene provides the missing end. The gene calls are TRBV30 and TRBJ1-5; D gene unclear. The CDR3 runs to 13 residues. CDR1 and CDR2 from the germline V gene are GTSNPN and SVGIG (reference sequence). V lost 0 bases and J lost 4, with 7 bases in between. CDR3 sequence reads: CAWSVDTNQPQHF. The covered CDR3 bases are TGTGCCTGGAGTGTAGACACTAATCAGCCC.

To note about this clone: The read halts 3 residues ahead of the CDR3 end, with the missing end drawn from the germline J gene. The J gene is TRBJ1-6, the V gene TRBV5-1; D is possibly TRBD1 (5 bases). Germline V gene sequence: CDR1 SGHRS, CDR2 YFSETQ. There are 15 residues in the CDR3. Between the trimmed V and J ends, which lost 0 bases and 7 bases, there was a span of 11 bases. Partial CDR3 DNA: TGCGCCAGCAGCTTGGGACCAGGGTTAAATTCACCC. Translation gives CASSLGPGLNSP. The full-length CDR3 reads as CASSLGPGLNSPLHF.

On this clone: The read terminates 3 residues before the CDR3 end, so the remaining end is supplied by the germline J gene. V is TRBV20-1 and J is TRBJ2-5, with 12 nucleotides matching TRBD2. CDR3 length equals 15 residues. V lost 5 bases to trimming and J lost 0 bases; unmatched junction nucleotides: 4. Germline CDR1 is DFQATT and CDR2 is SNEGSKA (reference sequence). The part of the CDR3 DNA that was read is TGCAGTGCTTCCCGGACTAGCGGGGACCAAGAGACC. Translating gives CSASRTSGDQET. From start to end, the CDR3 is CSASRTSGDQETQYF.

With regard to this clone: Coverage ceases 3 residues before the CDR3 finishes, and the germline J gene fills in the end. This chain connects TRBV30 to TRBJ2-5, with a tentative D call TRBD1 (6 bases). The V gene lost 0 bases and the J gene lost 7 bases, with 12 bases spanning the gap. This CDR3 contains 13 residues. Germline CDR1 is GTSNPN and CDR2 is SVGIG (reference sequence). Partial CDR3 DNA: TGTGCCTGGAGTGTAACAGGGTCGATGACC. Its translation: CAWSVTGSMT. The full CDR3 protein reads CAWSVTGSMTQYF.

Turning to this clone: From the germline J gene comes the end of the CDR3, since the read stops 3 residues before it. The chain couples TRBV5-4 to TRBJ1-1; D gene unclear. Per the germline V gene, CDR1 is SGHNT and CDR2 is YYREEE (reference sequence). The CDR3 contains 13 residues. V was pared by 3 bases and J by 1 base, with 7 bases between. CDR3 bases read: TGTGCCAGCAGCTACGCAGGGAACACTGAA. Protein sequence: CASSYAGNTE. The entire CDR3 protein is CASSYAGNTEAFF.

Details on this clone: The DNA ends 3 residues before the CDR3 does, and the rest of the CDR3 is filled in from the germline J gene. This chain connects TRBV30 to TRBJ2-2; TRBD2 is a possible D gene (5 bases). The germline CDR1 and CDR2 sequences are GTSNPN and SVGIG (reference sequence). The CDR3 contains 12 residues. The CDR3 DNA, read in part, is TGTGCCTGGGCGGGCATGAATGAAAAG. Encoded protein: CAWAGMNEK. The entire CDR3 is CAWAGMNEKLFF.

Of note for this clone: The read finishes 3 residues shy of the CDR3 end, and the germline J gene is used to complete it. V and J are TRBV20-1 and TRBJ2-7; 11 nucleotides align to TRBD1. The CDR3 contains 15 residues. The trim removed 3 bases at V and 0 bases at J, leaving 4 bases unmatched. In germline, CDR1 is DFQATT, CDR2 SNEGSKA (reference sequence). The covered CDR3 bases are TGCAGTGCTAGTCCCGGGACAGGGGGCTCCTACGAG. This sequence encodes CSASPGTGGSYE. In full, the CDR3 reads CSASPGTGGSYEQYF.

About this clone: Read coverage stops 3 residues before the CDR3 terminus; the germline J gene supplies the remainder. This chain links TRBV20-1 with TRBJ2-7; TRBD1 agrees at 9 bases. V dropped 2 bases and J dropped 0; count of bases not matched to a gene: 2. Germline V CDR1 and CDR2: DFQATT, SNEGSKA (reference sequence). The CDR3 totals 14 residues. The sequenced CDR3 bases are TGCAGTGCTAGAAAGACAGGGGGCTCCTACGAG. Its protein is CSARKTGGSYE. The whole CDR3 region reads CSARKTGGSYEQYF.

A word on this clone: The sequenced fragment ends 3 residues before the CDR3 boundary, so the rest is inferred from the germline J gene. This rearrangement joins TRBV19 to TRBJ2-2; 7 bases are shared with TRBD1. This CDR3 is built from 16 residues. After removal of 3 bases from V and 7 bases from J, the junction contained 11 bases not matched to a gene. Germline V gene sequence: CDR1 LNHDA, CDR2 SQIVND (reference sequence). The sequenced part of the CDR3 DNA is TGTGCCAGTAGTATTCGCGACAGGGTTGCGGGCGGGGAG. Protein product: CASSIRDRVAGGE. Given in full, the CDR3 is CASSIRDRVAGGELFF.

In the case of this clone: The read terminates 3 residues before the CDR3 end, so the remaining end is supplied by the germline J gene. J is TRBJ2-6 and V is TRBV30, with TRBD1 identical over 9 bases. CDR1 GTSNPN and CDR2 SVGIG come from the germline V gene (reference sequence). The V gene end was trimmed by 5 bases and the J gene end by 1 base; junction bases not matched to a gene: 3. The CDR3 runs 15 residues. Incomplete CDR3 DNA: TGTGCCTGGGACAGGGGGGGGTCTGGGGCCAACGTC. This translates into CAWDRGGSGANV. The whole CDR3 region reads CAWDRGGSGANVLTF. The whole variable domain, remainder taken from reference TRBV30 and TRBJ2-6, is SQTIHQWPATLVQPVGSPLSLECTVEGTSNPNLYWYRQAAGRGLQLLFYSVGIGQISSEVPQNLSASRPQDRQFILSSKKLLLSDSGFYLCAWDRGGSGANVLTFGAGSRLTVL.

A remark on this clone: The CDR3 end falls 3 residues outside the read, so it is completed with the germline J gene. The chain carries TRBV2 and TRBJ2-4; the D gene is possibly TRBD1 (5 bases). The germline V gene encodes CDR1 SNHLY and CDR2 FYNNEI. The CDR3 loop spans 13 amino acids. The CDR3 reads CASSDRVEYGQYF. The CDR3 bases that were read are TGTGCCAGCAGTGACAGGGTCGAGTACGGT.

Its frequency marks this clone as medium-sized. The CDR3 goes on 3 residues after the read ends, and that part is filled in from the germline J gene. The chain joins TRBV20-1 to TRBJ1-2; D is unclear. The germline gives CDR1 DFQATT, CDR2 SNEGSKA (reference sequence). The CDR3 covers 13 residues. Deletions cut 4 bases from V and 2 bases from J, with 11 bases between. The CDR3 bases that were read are TGCAGTGCTATCAGGATTTTGAACTATGGC. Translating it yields CSAIRILNYG. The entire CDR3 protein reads CSAIRILNYGYTF.

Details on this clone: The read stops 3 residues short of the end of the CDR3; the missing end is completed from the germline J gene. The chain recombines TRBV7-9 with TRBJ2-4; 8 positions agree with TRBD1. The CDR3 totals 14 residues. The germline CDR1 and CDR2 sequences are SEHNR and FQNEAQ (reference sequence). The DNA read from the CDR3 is TGTGCCAGCAGTAGACAGGGGCTCAGGGGTCCT. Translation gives CASSRQGLRGP. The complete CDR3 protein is CASSRQGLRGPQYF.

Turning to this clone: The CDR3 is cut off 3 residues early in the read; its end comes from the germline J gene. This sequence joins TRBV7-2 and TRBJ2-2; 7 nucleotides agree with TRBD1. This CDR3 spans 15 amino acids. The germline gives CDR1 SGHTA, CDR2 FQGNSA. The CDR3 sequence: CASSLVWDRKEKLFF. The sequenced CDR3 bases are TGTGCCAGCAGCTTAGTCTGGGACAGAAAAGAAAAG.

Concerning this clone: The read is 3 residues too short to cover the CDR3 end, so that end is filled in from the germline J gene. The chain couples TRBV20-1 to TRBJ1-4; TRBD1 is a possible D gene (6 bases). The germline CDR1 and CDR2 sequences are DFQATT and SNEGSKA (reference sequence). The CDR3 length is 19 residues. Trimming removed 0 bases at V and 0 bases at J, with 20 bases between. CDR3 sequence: CSARDMVRGARATNEKLFF. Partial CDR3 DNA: TGCAGTGCTAGAGACATGGTTCGGGGGGCTCGGGCAACTAATGAAAAA.

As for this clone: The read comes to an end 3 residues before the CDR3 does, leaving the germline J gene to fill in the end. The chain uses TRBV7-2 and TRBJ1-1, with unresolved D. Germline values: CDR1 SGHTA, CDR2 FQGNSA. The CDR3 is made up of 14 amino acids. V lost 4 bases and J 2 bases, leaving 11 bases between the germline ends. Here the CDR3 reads CASSSRVDNTEAFF. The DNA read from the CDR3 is TGTGCCAGCAGCTCCCGGGTAGATAACACTGAA.

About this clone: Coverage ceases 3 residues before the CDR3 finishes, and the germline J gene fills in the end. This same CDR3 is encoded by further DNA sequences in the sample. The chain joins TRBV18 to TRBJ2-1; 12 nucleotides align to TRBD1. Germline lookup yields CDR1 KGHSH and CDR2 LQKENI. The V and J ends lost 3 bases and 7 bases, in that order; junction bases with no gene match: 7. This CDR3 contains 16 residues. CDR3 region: CASSPPRGQGANEQFF. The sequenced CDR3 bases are TGTGCCAGCTCACCGCCGAGGGGACAGGGGGCGAATGAG.

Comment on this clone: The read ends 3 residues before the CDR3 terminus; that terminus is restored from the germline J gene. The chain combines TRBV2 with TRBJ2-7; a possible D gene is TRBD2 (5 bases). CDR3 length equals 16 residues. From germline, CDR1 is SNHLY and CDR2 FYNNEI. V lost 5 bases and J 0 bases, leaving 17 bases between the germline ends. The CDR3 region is CASSYPGVGSSYEQYF. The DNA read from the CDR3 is TGTGCCAGCAGTTACCCCGGGGTGGGTAGCTCCTACGAG. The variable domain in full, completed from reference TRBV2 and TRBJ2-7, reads EPEVTQTPSHQVTQMGQEVILRCVPISNHLYFYWYRQILGQKVEFLVSFYNNEISEKSEIFDDQFSVERPDGSNFTLKIRSTKLEDSAMYFCASSYPGVGSSYEQYFGPGTRLTVT.